This passage covers 2 T cell receptor beta chains from one sample sequenced in a study of cytomegalovirus exposure and HLA in healthy donors. Primers: 60 Vbeta forward and 13 Jbeta reverse. Profiled with immunoSEQ multiplex PCR; TCRdb holds only in-frame clones, not every one. This sample's clone table lists about 130,000 clones. Sequencing used PBMCs. The receptors derive from a young man in good health and CMV-seronegative.

As DNA, the CDR3 is TGTGCCAGCAGTGCGACAGAGAATTCACCCCTCCACTTT. As protein: CASSATENSPLHF. This chain joins TRBV2 and TRBJ1-6; TRBD1 is a possible D gene (5 bases). Germline lookup yields CDR1 SNHLY and CDR2 FYNNEI. The CDR3 totals 13 residues. V was shortened by 4 bases and J by 7 bases, with 8 bases between the two germline ends.

The chain links TRBV6-1 to TRBJ2-7; a possible D gene is TRBD2 (6 bases). V lost 7 bases and J 6 bases, leaving 22 bases between the germline ends. Germline CDR1 MNHNS, CDR2 SASEGT. This CDR3 comprises 15 residues. The CDR3 nucleotides are TGTGCCAGCACGGGTTGGCGGGATGGCCGGGGCGAGCAGTACTTC. This codes for CASTGWRDGRGEQYF.